The TCR beta chain under discussion was sequenced for a study of blood T cells in healthy people across ages. Regarding the study as a whole: Per million T cells, the diversity of TCR beta decreased roughly linearly as age advanced. Unknown CMV status may confound age-related changes in expanded clones.

With 7 bases clipped from V and 5 bases from J, the junction kept 8 bases outside the gene matches. This CDR3 contains 15 residues. CDR1 is LNHDA, CDR2 SQIVND, per germline (reference sequence). Primers used in a second PCR of roughly 7 to 11 cycles were a sample-barcoded 5' primer and a J-beta primer mix. Each CDR3 protein is one row after TCRdb ran MiXCR on the 5' RACE reads. The data contain 780,000 or so distinct CDR3 sequences, roughly 25% of them seen just once; the ten biggest clones take up 3% to 4%. About this clonotype itself: The target antigen is unknown.

This sample also belongs to another study, concerning T cells of mothers and their children. Per that paper: A few healthy Caucasian mothers served as donors, and their six children did as well.

The chain recombines TRBV19 with TRBJ2-1; 10 bases fit TRBD2. The sequence derives from a boy aged 10-17 years in good health. The sequenced sample was blood. The CDR3 coding sequence is TGTGCCAGTACCCGGAGAGCGGGGGGGAACAATGAGCAGTTCTTC. This encodes CASTRRAGGNNEQFF.